This is a list of T cell receptor beta chains from one sample in a study of blood T cell repertoires in COVID-19. Assay used: immunoSEQ multiplex PCR; TCRdb lists only in-frame clones, some missing. This sample carries about 260,000 clones, 86% of them seen once, and the ten largest clones take over 2%. Source material: PBMCs or T cells enriched from blood (not recorded which). These receptors originate from a woman aged 50 to 60 who had recovered from COVID-19. Both conserved end residues are trimmed from each CDR3.

v_call	j_call	cdr3_aa
TRBV27	TRBJ1-2	ASSLEGEGGYT
TRBV9	TRBJ1-6	ASSSGGQRINSPLH
TRBV6-5	TRBJ1-3	ASSYTSAGNTIY
TRBV18	TRBJ1-2	ASSPEDSGYGYT
TRBV14	TRBJ1-5	ASSQDRAQPQH
TRBV19	TRBJ1-1	ASRDKNTEAF
TRBV9	TRBJ2-1	ASSSLGLSYNEQF
TRBV11-3	TRBJ1-6	ASTLDGGRNNSPLH
TRBV10-2	TRBJ2-1	ASTPGTSGGGEQF
TRBV3-1/TRBV3-2	TRBJ1-1	ASSLGGYGIANTEAF